This T cell receptor beta chain appears in the sequencing data of a study of blood T cells in healthy people across ages (dated by TCRdb to about 2015). In the study overall: In model experiments, roughly one uniquely barcoded TCR beta cDNA molecule per two T cells was captured by template switching. For two donors (one aged 18 to 29 and one aged 80 or older), the study analyzed two additional independent replicas of 1 million unique cDNA reads from the same blood draw. Donors were grouped into four age groups: young (average roughly 16 years), middle-aged (39), aged (approximately 67) and long-lived (about 82). To track age-related changes in TCR beta repertoire diversity, the study relied on deep sequencing normalized with unique cDNA molecular identifiers.

The library was obtained by 5' RACE. The listed sequencing device is Illumina HiSeq 2500. The second PCR ran for roughly 7 to 12 cycles and used a J-beta primer mix along with a sample-barcoded 5' primer. A unique molecular identifier was introduced onto each TCR beta cDNA molecule by a template-switch 5' adaptor carrying 12 random nucleotides. At least 2.5 million CDR3-containing paired-end reads were obtained from each sample. First-strand cDNA synthesis was performed from all RNA using the Mint cDNA synthesis kit, with priming by a TRBC-specific oligonucleotide. After uracil-DNA glycosylase treatment, a first 18-cycle PCR used universal primers M1SS and BC2_uni_R on all cDNA. The source study handled its data this way. Normalization of each sample was performed by random selection of 1 million high-quality reads, each carrying a distinct molecular identifier. Reads with shared molecular identifiers were discarded instead of being binned into consensus sequences. CDR3 identification, clonotype clustering and error correction used MiTCR with a Q25 quality threshold and the strictest error-elimination algorithm. A nonparametric unseen species model with Euler transformation was used to estimate lower-bound total TCR beta diversity. In TCRdb, the public reads were trimmed at Q25 with fastp and aligned with MiXCR, with productive beta chains retained. For every CDR3 protein sequence, its rows merge into one entry that carries the most common genes and DNA. TCRdb assigned the V and J calls; the authors' analysis was not used. In this sample the table shows roughly 1,100,000 distinct CDR3 sequences, about 25% of which occur a single time. Less than 0.75% of the sample is taken by the ten largest.

Trimming takes 6 bases off V and 6 bases off J; junction bases not matched to a gene: 10. CDR1 is given as MNHEY and CDR2 as SVGAGI, both from the germline V gene. The CDR3 holds 15 amino acids from the cysteine to the phenylalanine. The sequence is cut down to CDR3 DNA, 45 bases in frame from base 1. The approximately 39 donors, aged roughly 6 to 95 years, were systemically healthy Caucasian individuals from Russia. Each donor gave approximately 9.3 milliliters of peripheral blood, collected into EDTA-treated Vacutainer tubes. Ficoll-Paque density-gradient centrifugation was used to isolate PBMCs, with at least 6.5 million per sample. Total RNA was extracted from PBMCs with Trizol reagent, with at least 5 micrograms obtained per sample. For every donor, flow cytometry on a PBMC aliquot measured the percentage of naive CD45RAhigh/CD27high T cells. As to this clonotype: The antigen this receptor binds is unknown. Base qualities are not recorded, but no much larger clone differs from it by a single base.

What the work shows at the level of the full study, not this receptor alone: As age increased, observed TCR beta diversity per million T cells dropped in a roughly linear way, and a significant reduction was already evident by age 40. Total diversity estimates from one million sequenced T cells were considered lower bounds and underestimates. Observed TCR beta diversity correlated strongly with the percentage of naive T cells measured by flow cytometry. Because donor CMV infection status was unknown, age-related changes in expanded clonotypes were potentially confounded. Compared with the aged group, more naive CD4+ T cells, fewer expanded clones and increased TCR diversity were shown by the long-lived group, suggesting age selection. Since profiling was done on bulk unsorted PBMCs, naive and antigen-experienced compartments could not be conclusively compared.

These same data were also listed under a study on T cells of mothers and their children. As the second paper documents: Nine systemically healthy Caucasian individuals, comprising three mothers and their six children, were included as donors. cDNA synthesis used all of the extracted RNA, with about 1.5 ug of RNA in each 15 ul reaction. In the second PCR, sample barcodes and 2-4 random nucleotides were introduced via the M1S primer. Each mother yielded over 8.5 million TCR beta CDR3 reads and each child about 3 million reads. Thymic selection similarly shapes TCR recombination output in related and unrelated pairs, with minor effect from inherited differences. Normalized repertoire overlap in related mother-child pairs was always slightly higher than in unrelated mother-child pairs, but the difference was never significant. Persistent microchimeric T cell clones were not detected, at a sensitivity of around 99 clones per million clonotypes. In the study, deep NGS was used to compare the TCR beta repertoires of mothers and children, and features distinguishing related mother-child pairs from unrelated individuals were sought. On average, the children were approximately 11 +/- 4 years old, while the mothers were approximately 40 +/- 4 years old. After adapter ligation with NEBNext reagents, the libraries were sequenced on Illumina HiSeq 2000 with 100+100 nt paired-end reads. To prevent cross-contamination, the mother and child libraries were prepared a month apart and were sequenced in separate runs. For each donor, somewhere between roughly 450,000 and 2,200,000 distinct TCR beta clonotypes were identified. Naive TCR beta clonotypes were estimated from low-frequency clonotypes matched to each donor's FACS-determined naive share, without sorting.

The source material was blood. The source is a girl aged 2 to 9 in good health. Recombination joined TRBV6-5 with TRBJ2-5, and 10 junctional nucleotides match TRBD1. In nucleotides, the sequence is TGTGCCAGCAGCAAGACAGGGGGCGGCAGGAAGACCCAGTACTTC. Translated, it reads CASSKTGGGRKTQYF.